Presented here are 16 T cell receptor beta chains from one specimen sequenced in a study of cytomegalovirus exposure and HLA in healthy donors. Use of 60 Vbeta and 13 Jbeta primers characterized the PCR. Here immunoSEQ multiplex PCR was the method, and the copy in TCRdb shows in-frame clones only, minus some. The table lists about 120,000 clones, roughly 18% of them singletons. Specimen: PBMCs. These TCRs come from a female donor in good health and CMV-seropositive.

This clone was counted a few times. J is TRBJ2-3 and V is TRBV7-3; D remains unclear. Germline-derived CDR1 and CDR2 are SGHTA and FQGTGA. Trimming took off 4 bases at V and 2 bases at J, with 7 bases between the two ends. The CDR3 consists of 13 residues. The CDR3 DNA follows: TGTGCCAGCAGCTCTCCCCTCACAGATACGCAGTATTTT. It encodes CASSSPLTDTQYF.

The table lists this clone with a few counts. The chain employs TRBV6-1 and TRBJ2-7; maybe TRBD2 (5 bases). The germline V gene encodes CDR1 MNHNS and CDR2 SASEGT. The CDR3 totals 15 residues. Trimming removed 2 bases at V and 0 bases at J, with 11 bases between. The CDR3 is CASSEMERTSYEQYF. In DNA, the CDR3 is TGTGCCAGCAGTGAAATGGAGCGGACCTCCTACGAGCAGTACTTC.

The CDR3 here is CASSVGSQGYGYTF. The CDR3 DNA reads as TGTGCCAGCAGCGTAGGGTCGCAGGGCTATGGCTACACCTTC. The chain links TRBV9 to TRBJ1-2; possibly TRBD1 for D (5 bases). The germline V gene encodes CDR1 SGDLS and CDR2 YYNGEE. The V gene lost 0 bases and the J gene lost 4 bases, with 10 bases spanning the gap. The CDR3 loop spans 14 amino acids.

This clone was counted a few times. The chain combines TRBV5-1 with TRBJ2-3; 8 nucleotides line up with TRBD2. CDR3 size: 16 residues. Germline V gene lookup returns CDR1 SGHRS and CDR2 YFSETQ. V lost 1 base and J lost 4; bases outside the gene matches: 8. CDR3 nucleotides: TGCGCCAGCAGCTTGCGGGGGGGCCGGGTAGCAGATACGCAGTATTTT. Residues: CASSLRGGRVADTQYF.

The table lists this clone with a few counts. The chain couples TRBV5-1 to TRBJ2-3; 7 bases align to TRBD1. Germline V lookup: CDR1 SGHRS, CDR2 YFSETQ. This CDR3 region has 16 residues. The V gene end was trimmed by 3 bases and the J gene end by 2 bases; junction bases not matched to a gene: 9. The CDR3 DNA follows: TGCGCCAGCAGCTGGACCGGGACAGCTCACACAGATACGCAGTATTTT. Amino acid sequence: CASSWTGTAHTDTQYF. Full variable domain (missing parts from reference TRBV5-1 and TRBJ2-3): KAGVTQTPRYLIKTRGQQVTLSCSPISGHRSVSWYQQTPGQGLQFLFEYFSETQRNKGNFPGRFSGRQFSNSRSEMNVSTLELGDSALYLCASSWTGTAHTDTQYFGPGTRLTVL.

There are a few counts of this clone. This chain links TRBV7-2 with TRBJ1-2; 7 nucleotides agree with TRBD1. Germline values: CDR1 SGHTA, CDR2 FQGNSA. This CDR3 has 15 amino acids. The ends lost 5 bases at V and 5 bases at J; junction bases unmatched: 11. CDR3 amino acids: CASSARQGSAYGYTF. The CDR3 region has the DNA TGTGCCAGCAGCGCAAGACAGGGTTCGGCGTATGGCTACACCTTC.

This clone was counted a few times. This chain uses TRBV10-3 with TRBJ2-7, with a possible D match to TRBD2 (6 bases). V was cut by 4 bases and J by 7 bases, with 17 bases left in between. The CDR3 contains 14 residues. Germline V CDR1 and CDR2: ENHRY, SYGVKD. CDR3 nucleotides: TGTGCCATCAGTGCAAATCTAGCGTTTGAAGAGCAGTACTTC. Translating it yields CAISANLAFEEQYF.

The chain carries TRBV6-1 and TRBJ1-1; a possible D gene is TRBD1 (6 bases). Deletions cut 5 bases from V and 4 bases from J, with 14 bases between. The germline V gene encodes CDR1 MNHNS and CDR2 SASEGT. The CDR3 totals 14 residues. The CDR3 sequence is CASSITGYGTEAFF. As DNA, the CDR3 is TGTGCCAGCAGTATCACAGGGTACGGCACTGAAGCTTTCTTT.

The table lists this clone with a few counts. This chain uses TRBV6-5 with TRBJ1-1; 7 bases align to TRBD1. Germline CDR1 reads MNHEY; CDR2 reads SVGAGI. The CDR3 totals 14 residues. Germline trimming cut 6 bases from V and 5 bases from J; bases unmatched to any gene: 9. CDR3 amino acids: CASSLRGQRTEAFF. CDR3 bases: TGTGCCAGCAGCCTCAGGGGACAGCGGACTGAAGCTTTCTTT.

J is TRBJ1-2 and V is TRBV21-1; the tabulated D call, TRBD1, remains unverified against the DNA. TRBV21-1 is tagged as a pseudogene. This CDR3 has 15 residues. This chain's CDR3 is CASTTQAKYNYGYTF. The CDR3 DNA reads TGTGCCAGCACCACACAGGCGAAATATAACTATGGCTACACCTTC.

The chain uses TRBV9 and TRBJ1-1; TRBD1 might be the D (5 bases). Germline V gene lookup returns CDR1 SGDLS and CDR2 YYNGEE. Trimming removed 0 bases at V and 0 bases at J, with 12 bases between. The length of the CDR3 is 16 residues. In nucleotides, the CDR3 is TGTGCCAGCAGCGTAGAGGATTGGGGGGTGAACACTGAAGCTTTCTTT. Translation: CASSVEDWGVNTEAFF.

This clone was seen a handful of times. The rearrangement links TRBV7-2 to TRBJ2-7; 11 nucleotides agree with TRBD2. There are 15 residues in the CDR3. The germline CDR1 and CDR2 sequences are SGHTA and FQGNSA. The ends lost 4 bases at V and 3 bases at J; junction bases unmatched: 5. The CDR3 loop is CASSYTSGSLYEQYF. The CDR3 DNA reads as TGTGCCAGCAGCTATACTAGCGGGAGTCTCTACGAGCAGTACTTC.

The chain employs TRBV2 and TRBJ1-4, with 7 bases that match TRBD1. Germline CDR1 reads SNHLY; CDR2 reads FYNNEI. The CDR3 contains 14 residues. The trim removed 8 bases at V and 7 bases at J, leaving 10 bases unmatched. The CDR3 DNA reads as TGTGCCAGCTTGACTAGGGGGCGTCGTGAAAAACTGTTTTTT. It yields the protein CASLTRGRREKLFF.

This clone has only a few counts. The chain links TRBV5-6 to TRBJ1-1; 7 bases are shared with TRBD1. The CDR3 covers 16 residues. Germline assignment: CDR1 SGHDT and CDR2 YYEEEE. V was pared by 1 base and J by 0 bases, with 6 bases of the junction left unmatched. The DNA of the CDR3 is TGTGCCAGCAGCTTGTGGACAGGCCCAATGAACACTGAAGCTTTCTTT. This sequence encodes CASSLWTGPMNTEAFF.

There are a few counts of this clone. The V call is TRBV13, the J call TRBJ1-2; tentatively, D is TRBD1 (6 bases). CDR1 and CDR2 (germline): PRHDT, FYEKMQ (reference sequence). The V gene lost 0 bases and the J gene lost 6 bases, with 17 bases spanning the gap. The CDR3 contains 16 residues. The CDR3: CASSLGNDDRIHGYTF. CDR3 nucleotide sequence: TGTGCCAGCAGCTTAGGAAACGACGACAGGATCCATGGCTACACCTTC. The complete variable domain, with remaining parts taken from reference TRBV13 and TRBJ1-2, reads AAGVIQSPRHLIKEKRETATLKCYPIPRHDTVYWYQQGPGQDPQFLISFYEKMQSDKGSIPDRFSAQQFSDYHSELNMSSLELGDSALYFCASSLGNDDRIHGYTFGSGTRLTVV.

The rearrangement joins TRBV9 to TRBJ2-4; the match to TRBD1 covers 7 bases. With V trimmed by 5 bases and J by 6 bases, 5 bases remained unmatched. Germline V lookup: CDR1 SGDLS, CDR2 YYNGEE. This CDR3 comprises 13 residues. CDR3 in amino acids: CASSRDSGNIQYF. CDR3 coding DNA: TGTGCCAGCAGTAGGGACAGCGGAAACATTCAGTACTTC.